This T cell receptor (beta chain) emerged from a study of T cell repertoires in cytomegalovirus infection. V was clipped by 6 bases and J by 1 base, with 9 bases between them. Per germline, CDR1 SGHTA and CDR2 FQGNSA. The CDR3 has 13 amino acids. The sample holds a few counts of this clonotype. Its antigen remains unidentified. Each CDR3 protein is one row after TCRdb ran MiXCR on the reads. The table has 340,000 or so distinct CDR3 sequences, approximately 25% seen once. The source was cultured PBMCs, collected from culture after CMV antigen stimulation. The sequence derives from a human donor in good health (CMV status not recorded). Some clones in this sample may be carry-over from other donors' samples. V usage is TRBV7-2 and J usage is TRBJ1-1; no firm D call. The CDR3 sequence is CASSLETNTEAFF. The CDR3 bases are TGTGCCAGCAGTCTCGAGACGAACACTGAAGCTTTCTTT.